This T cell receptor (beta chain) is from a study of CD8 T cells in ankylosing spondylitis. General study results and limits: Relatively scarce in peripheral blood, disease-linked clones were CD8+. Before this, some motif variants had been reported in reactive arthritis synovial fluid and blood. Significant enrichment of disease-linked clones was reportedly seen in matched ankylosing spondylitis synovial fluid.

In the case of this clonotype: Its antigen is as yet unknown. This may arise from a read error, as a much more abundant clone is one base away.

The TCR beta libraries were generated through quantitative 5'-RACE incorporating molecular barcodes. TCRdb re-called the 5' RACE reads with MiXCR, one entry per CDR3 protein. The sample records 200,000 to 250,000 distinct CDR3 sequences, around a quarter being singletons. Germline CDR1 and CDR2: SGHVS and FQNEAQ. CDR3 size: 16 residues. V and J are TRBV7-8 and TRBJ2-5, with TRBD2 matching 9 bases. The sequenced material came from blood, either unsorted or a sorted T cell fraction (not recorded which). The TCR comes from a male donor with ankylosing spondylitis or in good health (not recorded which). CDR3 sequence reads: CACSPTDSGSHETQYF. CDR3 sequence (DNA): TGTGCCTGCAGCCCTACCGATAGCGGGAGTCACGAGACCCAGTACTTC.